The entry below gives a single TCR beta chain sequence along with its context. As yet, its antigen is unknown. These data belong to a study of OX40 agonist ivuxolimab in advanced cancers. As for the study in general: Partial responses were observed in three patients, of whom one had hepatocellular carcinoma and two had cutaneous melanoma. Study conclusions and caveats: At 0.1 to 3.0 mg/kg, CD4+ and CD8+ blood T cells expanded clonally by week 6. More expanded clones were seen, on average, in CD8+ T cells than in CD4+.

The CDR3 totals 16 residues. With 5 bases removed from V and 4 bases from J, the gap between germline ends came to 20 bases. From germline, CDR1 is KGHSH and CDR2 LQKENI. Data came from immunoSEQ multiplex PCR; TCRdb stores just in-frame clones and leaves some out. The sample holds 63,000 or so clones, approximately 80% seen once. The source is an adult with an advanced solid tumor such as melanoma, head and neck, liver or kidney cancer. The chain employs TRBV18 and TRBJ1-2; the D is unclear. The specimen was CD4+ or CD8+ T cells sorted from blood, collected in a trial of the OX40 agonist ivuxolimab. In nucleotides, the CDR3 is TGTGCCAGCTCAGAGGAAGCCCTCGCTCCGATCTATGGCTACACCTTC. Residues: CASSEEALAPIYGYTF.